This T cell receptor (beta chain) was sequenced in a study of PD-L1 blockade in urothelial cancer (dated by TCRdb to about 2017). Describing the broader study: Every patient began therapy in 2014 and was given atezolizumab 1,200 mg intravenously every 3 weeks. A median of 141,255 T cells and some 90,000 unique TCRs was obtained from blood samples, and a median clonality of around 0.08 was observed. Some ten patients reached durable clinical benefit, while 20 patients did not. About 90% of the 29 patients were identified as males with urothelial cancer of bladder origin, and a prior smoking history was reported by 18 of 29 patients. Around 29 patients had pretreatment blood TCR-seq, some 25 had at least one posttreatment blood collection, and some 25 had tumor TCR-seq. Blood samples were analyzed at two time points: 3 weeks after treatment start (second dose) and 6 weeks after treatment start. In the same patients, whole exome sequencing and RNA sequencing of pretreatment tumors were performed in addition to TCR sequencing. Pretreatment tumor samples and matched peripheral blood, collected serially before and after atezolizumab treatment, underwent TCR sequencing. An ECOG performance status of 0 or 1 was recorded for the patients, and 0 to 3 prior chemotherapy regimens had been received by the patients. Progression-free survival longer than 6 months counted as durable clinical benefit, and TCR features were additionally tested against both progression-free and overall survival. An exploratory multi-omic analysis was conducted of the somatic, immune and clinical correlates of response to PD-L1 blockade with atezolizumab in urothelial cancer. The research as a whole found: Improved progression-free and overall survival was associated with having pretreatment peripheral blood TCR clonality below the median. At 3 weeks after the start of treatment, tumor-associated TCR clones in peripheral blood had expanded more in patients with durable benefit (n of about 20, p = 0.022). Because the sample size was small (n = 29) and many of the analyses were exploratory, the results are meant to be hypothesis-generating.

Each PCR received spiked-in synthetic TCR analog templates so that absolute template abundance could be estimated from read counts. Using the immunoSEQ assay, TCRbeta CDR3 regions were amplified from genomic DNA with bias-controlled V and J gene primers. Sequencing of rearranged TCRbeta segments was performed at approximately 20X coverage. Concerning the study's data processing: Sequencing errors were corrected by clustering and CDR3s were annotated against IMGT to assign V, D and J genes. Downstream analyses used only productive TCRbeta rearrangements, leaving out any out-of-frame or stop-codon sequences. Clonality was computed as one minus Shannon entropy normalized by the log of the number of unique productive sequences. Fisher's exact test with Benjamini-Hochberg correction, using a cutoff of adjusted p below 0.01, was how clones that differed between time points or between blood and tumor were identified. TCRdb limited this immuneACCESS table to in-frame rearrangements with V and J called. A share of clones is missing; checked studies link under half to unresolved V genes, and the rest is unexplained. D and trimming come from the DNA, and the V and J calls and clone size come from that table. For this sample there are some 120,000 clones; around 88% appear just once. Around 1.7% of the sample is taken by the ten largest.

This clone was picked up one time. The target of this receptor is not known. Per-nucleotide qualities are absent, and no much larger clonotype sits a single base away. Per the publication, the time point label means: peripheral blood 6 weeks after treatment start. A cohort of 25 to 30 patients with locally advanced or metastatic urothelial carcinoma, treated at Memorial Sloan Kettering on a trial protocol, was included. Peripheral blood mononuclear cells were collected pretreatment and during treatment, with between 1 and 8 total time points per patient. The Qiagen DNeasy Blood extraction kit was used to purify genomic DNA from total PBMCs and from tumor samples. PBMCs were collected pretreatment and during treatment, and were isolated and stored as previously described. The sequencing used PBMCs, collected around atezolizumab (anti-PD-L1) treatment. This clonotype was obtained from a man aged 55 to 69 with urothelial cancer.

The CDR3 has the sequence CASSRGAENTGELFF. The sequenced DNA is TGTGCCAGCAGCCGCGGAGCTGAGAACACCGGGGAGCTGTTTTTT. The chain is assembled from TRBV7-9 and TRBJ2-2; no confident D gene assignment can be made. The CDR3 spans 15 residues, from the cysteine through the phenylalanine. Of the read, only the CDR3 DNA is kept; its 45 bases are in frame from base 1. CDR1 and CDR2 were assigned from the germline V gene (reference sequence) as SEHNR and FQNEAQ. The junction shows trimming of 5 bases on V and 1 base on J, plus 11 bases between the germline ends.